This entry concerns a single T cell receptor beta chain. Its specificity is not known. This sample is part of a study of brain T cells in children with intractable seizures. Notes on the study in general: Only CDR3 sequence similarity suggested viral specificity, without known HCMV serostatus.

TCRdb keeps only in-frame clones here, not all; method: immunoSEQ multiplex PCR. The table lists tens of thousands of clones, approximately 90% of them singletons. The sequenced cases were selected for having the highest brain T cell transcript signatures. Before surgery, patients took at least one anti-epileptic drug. This CDR3 spans 13 amino acids. V lost 4 bases and J 3 bases, leaving 9 bases between the germline ends. Germline V gives CDR1 MNHEY, CDR2 SVGEGT. This chain joins TRBV6-2 or TRBV6-3 and TRBJ1-2; D ambiguous. The TCR sequence derives from a girl aged 2-9 years with tuberous sclerosis and intractable seizures. This sample comprised peripheral blood, obtained at surgery. CDR3 bases: TGTGCCAGCAGTTTAACAGAAGACTATGGCTACACCTTC. This encodes CASSLTEDYGYTF.